This T cell receptor (beta chain) comes out of a study of cytomegalovirus exposure and HLA in healthy donors. The study, taken as a whole, reports: The study designated 150 or so TCR beta chains cytomegalovirus-associated.

PCR amplification relied on 60 Vbeta primers (plus 13 Jbeta primers). The table came from immunoSEQ multiplex PCR; TCRdb's copy has only in-frame clones and leaves some out. The table has 100,000 to 150,000 clones, 76% seen once; the top ten hold around 2.1%. Notes on this clone: Its cognate antigen is unknown.

The CDR3 has 14 amino acids. Per germline, CDR1 MGHDK and CDR2 SYGVNS. V gave up 2 bases and J gave up 8 bases, with 10 bases separating them. The specimen sequenced was PBMCs. This sequence joins TRBV25-1 and TRBJ1-6; D unclear. The sequence came from a man aged 45-60 years in good health and CMV-seronegative. The CDR3 reads CASSEGQTHSPLHF. Written as DNA, the CDR3 is TGTGCCAGCAGTGAAGGTCAGACTCATTCACCCCTCCACTTT.